These 26 T cell receptor beta chains were sequenced from one sample in a study of shared clonotypes between healthy human individuals. Repertoires were generated with immunoSEQ multiplex PCR, while TCRdb's copy carries only in-frame clones and drops some. This table holds approximately 92,000 clones, about 70% found once. The sequenced sample was memory CD8+ T cells sorted from blood. As for subset: CD45RO+ cells pooled with CCR7-negative TemRA cells. These receptors were collected from a man aged 30 to 39 in good health.

This clone was observed a handful of times. The rearrangement links TRBV12-5 to TRBJ2-2; D remains unclear. Germline loops: CDR1 LGHNT, CDR2 FRNRAP. The V gene lost 1 base and the J gene lost 6 bases, with 9 bases spanning the gap. CDR3 length: 14 residues. In nucleotides, the CDR3 is TGTGCTAGTGGTTTGGGTAATCCCCCCGGGGAGCTGTTTTTT. Translated: CASGLGNPPGELFF.

The chain uses TRBV7-9 and TRBJ1-5; D remains ambiguous. The V and J ends lost 1 base and 5 bases respectively, with 3 bases between them. Germline V gene lookup returns CDR1 SEHNR and CDR2 FQNEAQ (reference sequence). This CDR3 contains 12 residues. The CDR3 here is CASSLDYQPQHF. CDR3 DNA sequence: TGTGCCAGCAGCTTAGACTATCAGCCCCAGCATTTT. Using reference TRBV7-9 and TRBJ1-5 for the parts outside the CDR3, the full variable domain is DTGVSQNPRHKITKRGQNVTFRCDPISEHNRLYWYRQTLGQGPEFLTYFQNEAQLEKSRLLSDRFSAERPKGSFSTLEIQRTEQGDSAMYLCASSLDYQPQHFGDGTRLSIL.

J is TRBJ1-5 and V is TRBV4-1; D possibly corresponds to TRBD1 (6 bases). Trimming cost V 0 bases and J 5 bases, with 8 bases left between them. Germline V gene lookup returns CDR1 MGHRA and CDR2 YSYEKL. CDR3 length equals 14 residues. DNA of the CDR3: TGCGCCAGCAGCCAAGATCCAGGGGATCAGCCCCAGCATTTT. Protein: CASSQDPGDQPQHF.

The rearrangement uses TRBV28 and TRBJ2-7; D is undetermined. The V end was cut by 6 bases, the J end by 3 bases, with 6 bases between. Germline CDR1 is MDHEN and CDR2 is SYDVKM. CDR3 length: 11 amino acids. The CDR3 loop reads CASRLRYEQYF. In DNA form, the CDR3 reads TGTGCCAGCAGACTGCGCTACGAGCAGTACTTC.

This clone has at least ten counts. This chain uses TRBV11-2 with TRBJ1-2; D is undetermined. V was trimmed by 4 bases and J by 0 bases, leaving 6 bases between them. Germline V lookup: CDR1 SGHAT, CDR2 FQNNGV. The CDR3 totals 13 residues. The CDR3 coding sequence is TGTGCCAGCAGCTCGGACCCTAACTATGGCTACACCTTC. It is translated as CASSSDPNYGYTF.

The chain has TRBV7-6 and TRBJ2-3; D gene ambiguous. The germline V gene has CDR1 SGHVS and CDR2 FNYEAQ. The CDR3 is 17 amino acids. Trimming took 2 bases from V and 1 from J, leaving 16 bases between them. The CDR3 loop is CASSLTPWSEGTDTQYF. DNA of the CDR3: TGTGCCAGCAGCTTAACCCCCTGGTCCGAGGGCACAGATACGCAGTATTTT.

The rearrangement uses TRBV30 and TRBJ1-4; the match to TRBD1 covers 7 bases. The CDR3 length is 13 residues. The junction had 2 bases not matched to a gene; V was cut back by 5 bases and J by 2 bases. Germline lookup yields CDR1 GTSNPN and CDR2 SVGIG (reference sequence). This CDR3 reads CAWATGTNEKLFF. The CDR3 DNA sequence: TGTGCCTGGGCGACAGGGACTAATGAAAAACTGTTTTTT.

In nucleotides, the CDR3 is TGTGCCAGTAGTAAAGGACAGTTCTCTGGGGCCAACGTCCTGACTTTC. Translated: CASSKGQFSGANVLTF. The chain recombines TRBV19 with TRBJ2-6; D is possibly TRBD1 (6 bases). The germline gives CDR1 LNHDA, CDR2 SQIVND (reference sequence). The germline V and J ends were trimmed by 4 bases and 0 bases, with 10 bases remaining between them. The length of the CDR3 is 16 residues.

The gene calls are TRBV7-2 and TRBJ1-1, with unresolved D. Trimming took 4 bases from V and 11 from J, leaving 11 bases between them. The CDR3 extends over 11 amino acids. Germline CDR1 and CDR2: SGHTA and FQGNSA. The CDR3 coding sequence is TGTGCCAGCAGCTCCCACTCGTGGGCTTTCTTT. Its protein is CASSSHSWAFF.

The chain couples TRBV9 to TRBJ2-1; 10 nucleotides align to TRBD1. V was pared by 3 bases and J by 7 bases, with 7 bases of the junction left unmatched. The germline CDR1 and CDR2 sequences are SGDLS and YYNGEE. The CDR3 extends over 15 amino acids. The DNA for the CDR3 is TGTGCCAGCAGCGCGTCGACAGGGGGCTTTAATGAGCAGTTCTTC. Its protein is CASSASTGGFNEQFF.

This clone was seen more than once but under ten times. The chain recombines TRBV28 with TRBJ2-2; D is uncertain. The V gene lost 4 bases and the J gene lost 4 bases, with 4 bases spanning the gap. The CDR3 runs to 12 residues. Germline V CDR1 and CDR2: MDHEN, SYDVKM. CDR3 loop: CASSSATGELFF. The CDR3 nucleotides are TGTGCCAGCAGTTCCGCCACCGGGGAGCTGTTTTTT.

V gene TRBV11-2 combines with J gene TRBJ2-5, with D possibly being TRBD1 (6 bases). V was cut by 5 bases and J by 4 bases, with 11 bases left in between. CDR3 length equals 13 residues. Germline V lookup: CDR1 SGHAT, CDR2 FQNNGV. The CDR3 DNA follows: TGTGCCAGCAGCACAATCAGGGGAGAGACCCAGTACTTC. Translating it yields CASSTIRGETQYF. The whole variable domain, filled in from reference TRBV11-2 and TRBJ2-5, reads EAGVAQSPRYKIIEKRQSVAFWCNPISGHATLYWYQQILGQGPKLLIQFQNNGVVDDSQLPKDRFSAERLKGVDSTLKIQPAKLEDSAVYLCASSTIRGETQYFGPGTRLLVL.

This clone showed up just a few times. This specimen includes other DNA sequences encoding the same CDR3. The rearrangement uses TRBV7-2 and TRBJ2-2; D remains unclear. The CDR3 runs to 13 residues. Germline assignment: CDR1 SGHTA and CDR2 FQGNSA. V lost 5 bases and J 4 bases, leaving 8 bases between the germline ends. CDR3 DNA sequence: TGTGCCAGCAGCCTCGACTTCACCGGGGAGCTGTTTTTT. Translated: CASSLDFTGELFF.

This clone came up a few times. The chain couples TRBV6-5 to TRBJ1-2; no reliable D call. This CDR3 has 14 amino acids. Deletions cut 2 bases from V and 3 bases from J, with 10 bases between. Germline V gene sequence: CDR1 MNHEY, CDR2 SVGAGI. The CDR3 DNA sequence: TGTGCCAGCAGTTACCGTGGGGTGCACTATGGCTACACCTTC. Protein sequence: CASSYRGVHYGYTF.

The chain links TRBV7-3 to TRBJ2-3, with D unresolved. V lost 4 bases, J lost 4 bases, and 12 bases lay in between. The CDR3 runs 14 residues. Germline CDR1 SGHTA, CDR2 FQGTGA. The CDR3: CASSSIGLADTQYF. Written as DNA, the CDR3 is TGTGCCAGCAGCTCCATTGGGCTAGCAGATACGCAGTATTTT.

The gene calls are TRBV7-8 and TRBJ2-6; no reliable D call. CDR1 is SGHVS and CDR2 is FQNEAQ in the germline V gene. The CDR3 contains 19 residues. Trimming left V 4 bases short and J 0 bases short, with 19 bases between. CDR3 DNA sequence: TGTGCCAGCAGCTCCCATAGTTCTGGTCCCCACTCTGGGGCCAACGTCCTGACTTTC. It codes for CASSSHSSGPHSGANVLTF.

The chain is built from TRBV9 and TRBJ2-2; 10 bases align to TRBD2. V lost 0 bases and J lost 7; bases outside the gene matches: 6. The germline CDR1 and CDR2 sequences are SGDLS and YYNGEE. This CDR3 has 16 residues. The CDR3 spells CASSVALAGDDGELFF. The CDR3 coding sequence is TGTGCCAGCAGCGTAGCGCTAGCGGGAGATGACGGGGAGCTGTTTTTT. Filled out from reference TRBV9 and TRBJ2-2, the complete variable domain reads DSGVTQTPKHLITATGQRVTLRCSPRSGDLSVYWYQQSLDQGLQFLIQYYNGEERAKGNILERFSAQQFPDLHSELNLSSLELGDSALYFCASSVALAGDDGELFFGEGSRLTVL.

The chain uses TRBV4-3 and TRBJ2-1; 9 bases fit TRBD2. CDR1 LGHNA and CDR2 YSLEER come from the germline V gene. Losses at the gene ends were 4 bases for V and 2 bases for J; bases not matched to a gene: 6. The CDR3 consists of 16 residues. The CDR3 protein is CASSRTSGPPYNEQFF. As DNA, the CDR3 is TGCGCCAGCAGCCGCACTAGCGGGCCTCCCTACAATGAGCAGTTCTTC.

The rearrangement uses TRBV20-1 and TRBJ2-2; the D is unclear. CDR1 DFQATT and CDR2 SNEGSKA come from the germline V gene (reference sequence). CDR3 length equals 11 residues. The V gene lost 6 bases and the J gene lost 7 bases, with 9 bases spanning the gap. The CDR3, as DNA: TGCAGTGCCTGGTGGGGCGGGGAGCTGTTTTTT. Translated: CSAWWGGELFF.

In this sample, this clone turned up many times. This sample also contains other DNA sequences that code for the same CDR3. The CDR3 sequence is CASSQSTDTQYF. The CDR3 DNA sequence: TGTGCCAGTAGTCAATCTACAGATACGCAGTATTTT. This chain links TRBV19 with TRBJ2-3; no firm D call. V gave up 5 bases and J gave up 3 bases, with 6 bases separating them. Germline assignment: CDR1 LNHDA and CDR2 SQIVND (reference sequence). The CDR3 is 12 amino acids. Full variable domain (rest looked up from reference TRBV19 and TRBJ2-3): DGGITQSPKYLFRKEGQNVTLSCEQNLNHDAMYWYRQDPGQGLRLIYYSQIVNDFQKGDIAEGYSVSREKKESFPLTVTSAQKNPTAFYLCASSQSTDTQYFGPGTRLTVL.

This clone showed up just a few times. This chain joins TRBV11-1 and TRBJ2-3; the match to TRBD2 covers 8 bases. Germline V lookup: CDR1 SGHAT, CDR2 FQDESV (reference sequence). V was clipped by 5 bases and J by 4 bases; unmatched bases: 14. CDR3 length: 17 residues. CDR3: CASSPLSSGSSADTQYF. Written as DNA, the CDR3 is TGTGCCAGCAGCCCCCTCTCTAGCGGGTCGTCGGCAGATACGCAGTATTTT.

This clone is a singleton in its sample. The gene calls are TRBV4-1 and TRBJ2-3; 10 bases map to TRBD2. The germline CDR1 and CDR2 sequences are MGHRA and YSYEKL. This CDR3 contains 17 residues. The V gene end was trimmed by 0 bases and the J gene end by 3 bases; junction bases not matched to a gene: 6. CDR3 bases: TGCGCCAGCAGCCAAGATCCTAGCGGGAGTTTAACAGATACGCAGTATTTT. Its translation is CASSQDPSGSLTDTQYF.

This clone was seen just once. This rearrangement joins TRBV7-3 to TRBJ2-1; 9 nucleotides match TRBD2. This CDR3 spans 15 amino acids. V lost 1 base, J lost 7 bases, and 5 bases stayed unmatched. Germline-derived CDR1 and CDR2 are SGHTA and FQGTGA. The CDR3: CASSLMVAGVNEQFF. CDR3 coding DNA: TGTGCCAGCAGCTTAATGGTAGCGGGAGTAAATGAGCAGTTCTTC.

This chain's CDR3 is CASSQYRQGFYTESYNEQFF. The CDR3 coding sequence is TGCGCCAGCAGCCAATATAGACAGGGATTCTATACGGAATCCTACAATGAGCAGTTCTTC. The chain has TRBV4-3 and TRBJ2-1; 7 nucleotides align to TRBD1. The CDR3 runs to 20 residues. Germline V gene data show CDR1 as LGHNA and CDR2 as YSLEER. V gave up 2 bases and J gave up 1 base; unmatched junction bases: 17.

Written as DNA, the CDR3 is TGTGCCACCAGCATAGGGTCGACCTCCTACAATGAGCAGTTCTTC. It codes for CATSIGSTSYNEQFF. The rearrangement joins TRBV15 to TRBJ2-1; no definite D call. The V end was cut by 4 bases, the J end by 0 bases, with 10 bases between. The CDR3 covers 15 residues. Germline loops: CDR1 LNHNV, CDR2 YYDKDF (reference sequence).

This sequence joins TRBV19 and TRBJ2-7; weak D call: TRBD2 (5 bases). Germline CDR1 and CDR2: LNHDA and SQIVND (reference sequence). Trimming took 3 bases from V and 0 from J, leaving 15 bases between them. This CDR3 is 16 amino acids long. CDR3 loop: CASSIEGGFSSYEQYF. CDR3 sequence (DNA): TGTGCCAGTAGTATCGAGGGCGGCTTCAGCTCCTACGAGCAGTACTTC.